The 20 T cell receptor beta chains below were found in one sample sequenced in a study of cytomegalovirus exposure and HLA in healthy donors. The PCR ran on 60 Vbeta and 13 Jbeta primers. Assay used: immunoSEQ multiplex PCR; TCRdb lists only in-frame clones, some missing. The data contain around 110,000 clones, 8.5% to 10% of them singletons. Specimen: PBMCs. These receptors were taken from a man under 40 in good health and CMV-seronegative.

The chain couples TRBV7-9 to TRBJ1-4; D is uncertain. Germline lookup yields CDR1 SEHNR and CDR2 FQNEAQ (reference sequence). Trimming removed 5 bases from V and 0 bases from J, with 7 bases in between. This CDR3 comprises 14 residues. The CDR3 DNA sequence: TGTGCCAGCAGCCACGGGACAACTAATGAAAAACTGTTTTTT. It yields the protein CASSHGTTNEKLFF. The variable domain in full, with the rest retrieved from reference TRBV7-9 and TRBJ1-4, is DTGVSQNPRHKITKRGQNVTFRCDPISEHNRLYWYRQTLGQGPEFLTYFQNEAQLEKSRLLSDRFSAERPKGSFSTLEIQRTEQGDSAMYLCASSHGTTNEKLFFGSGTQLSVL.

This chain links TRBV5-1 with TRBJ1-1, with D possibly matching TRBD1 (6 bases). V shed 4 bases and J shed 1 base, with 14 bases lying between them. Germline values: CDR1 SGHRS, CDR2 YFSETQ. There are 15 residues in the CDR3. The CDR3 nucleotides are TGCGCCAGCAGCCCGTCTACAGGGCAGAACACTGAAGCTTTCTTT. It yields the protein CASSPSTGQNTEAFF.

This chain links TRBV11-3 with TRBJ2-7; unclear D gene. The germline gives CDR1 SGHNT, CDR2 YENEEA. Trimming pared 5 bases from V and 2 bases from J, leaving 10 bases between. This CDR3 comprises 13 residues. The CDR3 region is CASSPRMPYEQYF. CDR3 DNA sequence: TGTGCCAGCAGCCCCAGGATGCCCTACGAGCAGTACTTC.

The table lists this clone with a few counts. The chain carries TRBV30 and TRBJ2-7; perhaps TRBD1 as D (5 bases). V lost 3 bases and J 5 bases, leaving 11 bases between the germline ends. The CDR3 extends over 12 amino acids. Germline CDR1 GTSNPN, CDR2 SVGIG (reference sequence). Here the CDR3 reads CAWSAKGNEQYF. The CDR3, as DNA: TGTGCCTGGAGCGCCAAGGGGAACGAGCAGTACTTC.

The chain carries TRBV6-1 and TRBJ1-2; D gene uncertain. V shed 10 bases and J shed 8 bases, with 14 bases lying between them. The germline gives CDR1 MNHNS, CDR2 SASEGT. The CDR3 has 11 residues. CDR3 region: CANRVGGGYTF. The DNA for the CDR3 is TGTGCCAACCGGGTCGGAGGCGGCTACACCTTC.

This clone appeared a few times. The CDR3 region is CASSLLEGYDSPLHF. CDR3 in DNA: TGTGCCAGCAGTTTGTTGGAGGGATATGATTCACCCCTCCACTTT. The chain uses TRBV6-5 and TRBJ1-6; D is unclear. This CDR3 has 15 residues. V lost 4 bases, J lost 8 bases, and 15 bases lay in between. Germline V gene sequence: CDR1 MNHEY, CDR2 SVGAGI.

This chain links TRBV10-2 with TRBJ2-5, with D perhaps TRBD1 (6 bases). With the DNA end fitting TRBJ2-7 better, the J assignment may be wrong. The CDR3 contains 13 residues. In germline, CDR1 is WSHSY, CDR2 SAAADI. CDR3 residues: CASSEGQLVEQYF. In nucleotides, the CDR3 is TGCGCCAGCAGCGAAGGACAGTTGGTCGAGCAGTACTTC.

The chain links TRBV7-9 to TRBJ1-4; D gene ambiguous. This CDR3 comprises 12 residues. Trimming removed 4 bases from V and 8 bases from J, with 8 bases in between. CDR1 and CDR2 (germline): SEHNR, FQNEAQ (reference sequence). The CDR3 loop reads CASSSGWEKLFF. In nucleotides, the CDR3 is TGTGCCAGCAGCTCCGGTTGGGAAAAACTGTTTTTT.

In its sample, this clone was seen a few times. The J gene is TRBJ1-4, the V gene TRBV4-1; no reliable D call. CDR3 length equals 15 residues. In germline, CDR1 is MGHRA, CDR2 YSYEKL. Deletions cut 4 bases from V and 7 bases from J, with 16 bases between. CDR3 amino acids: CASSLLGGPREKLFF. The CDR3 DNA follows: TGCGCCAGCAGCCTGCTTGGCGGGCCTCGTGAAAAACTGTTTTTT.

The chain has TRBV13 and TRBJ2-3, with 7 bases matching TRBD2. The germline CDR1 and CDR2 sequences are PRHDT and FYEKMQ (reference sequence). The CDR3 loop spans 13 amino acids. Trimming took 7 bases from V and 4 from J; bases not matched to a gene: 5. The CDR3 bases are TGTGCCAGCACGCGTCTAGCGGCAGATACGCAGTATTTT. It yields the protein CASTRLAADTQYF. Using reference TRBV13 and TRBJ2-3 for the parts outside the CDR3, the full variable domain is AAGVIQSPRHLIKEKRETATLKCYPIPRHDTVYWYQQGPGQDPQFLISFYEKMQSDKGSIPDRFSAQQFSDYHSELNMSSLELGDSALYFCASTRLAADTQYFGPGTRLTVL.

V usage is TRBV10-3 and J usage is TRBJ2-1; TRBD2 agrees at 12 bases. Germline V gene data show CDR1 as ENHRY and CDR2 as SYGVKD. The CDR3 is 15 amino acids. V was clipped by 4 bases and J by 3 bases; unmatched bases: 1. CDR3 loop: CAISGTSGDYNEQFF. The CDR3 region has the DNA TGTGCCATCAGTGGGACTAGCGGGGACTACAATGAGCAGTTCTTC.

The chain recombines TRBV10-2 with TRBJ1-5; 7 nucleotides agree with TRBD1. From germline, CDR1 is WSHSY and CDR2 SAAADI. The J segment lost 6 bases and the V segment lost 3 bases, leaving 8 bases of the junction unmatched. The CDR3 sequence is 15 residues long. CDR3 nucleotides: TGCGCCAGCAGTGACATGGACAGGAGGGGTCAGCCCCAGCATTTT. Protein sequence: CASSDMDRRGQPQHF.

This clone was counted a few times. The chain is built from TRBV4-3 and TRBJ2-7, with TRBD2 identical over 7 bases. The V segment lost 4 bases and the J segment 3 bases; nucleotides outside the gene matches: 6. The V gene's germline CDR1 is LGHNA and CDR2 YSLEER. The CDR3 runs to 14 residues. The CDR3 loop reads CASSRGREGYEQYF. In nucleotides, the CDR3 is TGCGCCAGCAGCCGGGGCAGGGAGGGCTACGAGCAGTACTTC.

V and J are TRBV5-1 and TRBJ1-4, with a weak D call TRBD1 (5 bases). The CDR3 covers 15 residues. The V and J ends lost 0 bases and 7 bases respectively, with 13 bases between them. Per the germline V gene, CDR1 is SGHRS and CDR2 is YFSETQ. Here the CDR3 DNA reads TGCGCCAGCAGCTTGGAGGGTCAGGGAGGTGAAAAACTGTTTTTT. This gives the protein CASSLEGQGGEKLFF. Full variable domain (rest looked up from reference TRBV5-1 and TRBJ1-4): KAGVTQTPRYLIKTRGQQVTLSCSPISGHRSVSWYQQTPGQGLQFLFEYFSETQRNKGNFPGRFSGRQFSNSRSEMNVSTLELGDSALYLCASSLEGQGGEKLFFGSGTQLSVL.

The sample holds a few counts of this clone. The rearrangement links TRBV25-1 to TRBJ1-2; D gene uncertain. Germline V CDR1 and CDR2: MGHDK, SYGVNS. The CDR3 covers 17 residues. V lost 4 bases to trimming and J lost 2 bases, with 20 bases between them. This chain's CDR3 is CASSARSGSGINYGYTF. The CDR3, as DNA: TGTGCCAGCAGTGCCCGATCGGGTAGCGGAATAAACTATGGCTACACCTTC.

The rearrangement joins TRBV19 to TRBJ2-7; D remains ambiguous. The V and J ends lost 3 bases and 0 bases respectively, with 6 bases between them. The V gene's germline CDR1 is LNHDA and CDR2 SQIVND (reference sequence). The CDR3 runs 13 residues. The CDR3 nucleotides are TGTGCCAGTAGTATCCTACCCTCCTACGAGCAGTACTTC. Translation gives CASSILPSYEQYF.

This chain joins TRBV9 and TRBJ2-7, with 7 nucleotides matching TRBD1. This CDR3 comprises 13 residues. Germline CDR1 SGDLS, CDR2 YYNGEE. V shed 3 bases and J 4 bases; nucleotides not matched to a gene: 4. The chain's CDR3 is CASSASTGYEQYF. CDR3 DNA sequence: TGTGCCAGCAGCGCCTCGACAGGGTACGAGCAGTACTTC.

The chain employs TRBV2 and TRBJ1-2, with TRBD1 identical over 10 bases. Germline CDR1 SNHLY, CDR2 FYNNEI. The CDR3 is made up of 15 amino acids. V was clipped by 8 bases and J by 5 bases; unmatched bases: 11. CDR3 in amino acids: CASGDPGQGDYGYTF. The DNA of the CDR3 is TGTGCCAGCGGCGACCCCGGACAGGGGGATTATGGCTACACCTTC.

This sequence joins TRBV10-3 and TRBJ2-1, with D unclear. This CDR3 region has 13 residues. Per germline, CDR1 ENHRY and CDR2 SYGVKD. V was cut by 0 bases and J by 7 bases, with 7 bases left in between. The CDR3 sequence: CAISESSVNEQFF. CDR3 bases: TGTGCCATCAGTGAGTCGAGTGTAAATGAGCAGTTCTTC.

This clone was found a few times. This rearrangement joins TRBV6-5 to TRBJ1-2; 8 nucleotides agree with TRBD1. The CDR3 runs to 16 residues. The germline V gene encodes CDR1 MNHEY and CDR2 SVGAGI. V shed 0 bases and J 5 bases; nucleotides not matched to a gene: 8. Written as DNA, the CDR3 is TGTGCCAGCAGTTACTCCTCAGGACAGGGAGGGTATGGCTACACCTTC. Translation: CASSYSSGQGGYGYTF.